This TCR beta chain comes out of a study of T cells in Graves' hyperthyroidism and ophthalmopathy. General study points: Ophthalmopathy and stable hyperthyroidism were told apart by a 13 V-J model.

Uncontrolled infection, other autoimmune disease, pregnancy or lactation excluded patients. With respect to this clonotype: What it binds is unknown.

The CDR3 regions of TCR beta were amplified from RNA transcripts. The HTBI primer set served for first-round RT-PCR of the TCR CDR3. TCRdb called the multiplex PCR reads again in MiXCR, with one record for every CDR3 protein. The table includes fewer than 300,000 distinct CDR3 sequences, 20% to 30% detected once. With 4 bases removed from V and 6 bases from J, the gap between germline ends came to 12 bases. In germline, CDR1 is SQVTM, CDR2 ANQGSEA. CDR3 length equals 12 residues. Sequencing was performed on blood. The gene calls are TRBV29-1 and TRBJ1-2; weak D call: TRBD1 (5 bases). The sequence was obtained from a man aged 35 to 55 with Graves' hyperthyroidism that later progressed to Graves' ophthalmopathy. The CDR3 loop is CSVGRGSDGYTF. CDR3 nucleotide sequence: TGCAGCGTTGGCCGGGGGTCCGATGGCTACACCTTC.